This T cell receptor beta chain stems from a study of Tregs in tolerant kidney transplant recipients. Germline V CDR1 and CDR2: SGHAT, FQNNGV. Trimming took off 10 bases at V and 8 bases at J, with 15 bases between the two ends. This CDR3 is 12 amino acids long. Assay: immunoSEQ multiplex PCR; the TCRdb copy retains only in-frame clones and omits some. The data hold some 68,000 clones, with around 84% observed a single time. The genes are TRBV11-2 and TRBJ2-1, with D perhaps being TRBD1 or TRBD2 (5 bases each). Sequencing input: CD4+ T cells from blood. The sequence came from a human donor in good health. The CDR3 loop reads CATQGESDEQFF. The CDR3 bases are TGTGCCACCCAGGGAGAGTCCGATGAGCAGTTCTTC.